This TCR beta chain was profiled in a study of cytotoxic CD8 clonotypes in ibrutinib-treated CLL. Across the study: The subjects consisted of 11 relapsed/refractory and some 14 treatment-naive individuals, with about 17 IGHV unmutated. Median treatment time before response sampling was over ten months, range 6 to 36.

Germline CDR1 reads LNHNV; CDR2 reads YYDKDF (reference sequence). The CDR3 sequence is 14 residues long. V was clipped by 5 bases and J by 3 bases, with 11 bases between them. TCRdb's table, derived via immunoSEQ multiplex PCR, lists solely in-frame clones and lacks some. The table has roughly 300,000 clones, less than 85% seen once; the top ten hold roughly 5.7%. General study results and limits: Baseline clonality, above age-matched healthy donor levels, tracked circulating CD8+ T-cell counts.

Concerning this clone: The target antigen is unknown.

The chain combines TRBV15 with TRBJ1-5; D is undetermined. The clonotype comes from a human donor with chronic lymphocytic leukemia. Sequences were derived from PBMCs, sampled at disease progression, from a patient treated with ibrutinib. In DNA, the CDR3 is TGTGCCACCAGCGCCAGGTCTTACAATCAGCCCCAGCATTTT. Protein product: CATSARSYNQPQHF.